The TCR beta chain under discussion was sequenced for a study of T cell responses to AZD1222 COVID-19 vaccine. About the research overall: Second-dose schedules of about 4 or about 12 weeks were combined.

Germline assignment: CDR1 GTSNPN and CDR2 SVGIG (reference sequence). This CDR3 is built from 14 residues. Trimming cost V 4 bases and J 5 bases, with 17 bases left between them. Broader study findings: Regions left unmutated in variants are reportedly the target of nearly half of spike-specific TCRs. Spike-wide vaccine-associated CD4 TCRs dominated at 160-218 and 743-854.

TCRdb keeps only in-frame clones here, not all; method: immunoSEQ multiplex PCR. Counted here are around 70,000 clones, almost 90% occurring once; the ten biggest clones make up roughly 8%. With regard to this clone: Antigen unknown.

This chain uses TRBV30 with TRBJ1-1; a possible D gene is TRBD1 (6 bases). Source: peripheral blood, taken on day 0 of AZD1222 vaccination. This receptor was identified in an adult in good health. The CDR3 reads CAWNEGARGTEAFF. The CDR3 DNA sequence: TGTGCCTGGAACGAAGGGGCTAGGGGGACTGAAGCTTTCTTT. Looking up the rest from reference TRBV30 and TRBJ1-1 gives the full variable domain: SQTIHQWPATLVQPVGSPLSLECTVEGTSNPNLYWYRQAAGRGLQLLFYSVGIGQISSEVPQNLSASRPQDRQFILSSKKLLLSDSGFYLCAWNEGARGTEAFFGQGTRLTVV.